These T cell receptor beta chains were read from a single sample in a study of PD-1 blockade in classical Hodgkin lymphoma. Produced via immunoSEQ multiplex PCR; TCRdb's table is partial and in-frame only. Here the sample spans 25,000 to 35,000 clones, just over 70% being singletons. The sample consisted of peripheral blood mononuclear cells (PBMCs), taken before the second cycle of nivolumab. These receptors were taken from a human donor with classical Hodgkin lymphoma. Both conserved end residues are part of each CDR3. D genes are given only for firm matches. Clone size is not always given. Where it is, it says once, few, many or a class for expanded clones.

TGTGCCAGCAGCCCACCGACAGGGGGCAGAAACACCATATATTTT	CASSPPTGGRNTIYF	TRBV7-9	TRBD1	TRBJ1-3	NA
TGTGCCAGCAGTGAATTCACCTATAATTCACCCCTCCACTTT	CASSEFTYNSPLHF	TRBV2	NA	TRBJ1-6	NA
TGCGCCAGCAGCTTTGGACTAGCGGGAGTTCAAAGGGCAGATACGCAGTATTTT	CASSFGLAGVQRADTQYF	TRBV5-1	TRBD2	TRBJ2-3	NA
TGTGCCATCACAACACCTCCTTACGAGCAGTACTTC	CAITTPPYEQYF	TRBV10-3	NA	TRBJ2-7	NA
TGTGCCAGCAGCCCCAGGCTCGACAGGGTCTACGAGCAGTACTTC	CASSPRLDRVYEQYF	TRBV9	TRBD1	TRBJ2-7	once
TGCGCCAGCAGCTTGGTCAGCGGGGGCACAGATACGCAGTATTTT	CASSLVSGGTDTQYF	TRBV5-1	TRBD2	TRBJ2-3	NA
TGTGCCAGCAGCCTTCTAGCGGGAACCTACGAGCAGTACTTC	CASSLLAGTYEQYF	TRBV6-6	TRBD2	TRBJ2-7	NA
TGCGCCAGCAGCCAAGATGGGCCGGGACAGGGTATAGATACGCAGTATTTT	CASSQDGPGQGIDTQYF	TRBV4-3	TRBD1	TRBJ2-3	NA
TGTGCCGTCGACGCAGGGGGTGACTTCACAGATACGCAGTATTTT	CAVDAGGDFTDTQYF	TRBV10-3	TRBD1	TRBJ2-3	NA
TGTGCCAGCAGTTACACGGTACTCTCTGGGGCCAACGTCCTGACTTTC	CASSYTVLSGANVLTF	TRBV6-5	NA	TRBJ2-6	few
TGTGCCAGCAGCGGGACAGGGGGATCCAATCAGCCCCAGCATTTT	CASSGTGGSNQPQHF	TRBV5-6	TRBD1	TRBJ1-5	NA
TGCGCCAGCAGCCAAGATCAGGGGGGGGTCTACGAGCAGTACTTC	CASSQDQGGVYEQYF	TRBV4-1	NA	TRBJ2-7	NA
TGTGCCAGCAGCTTACCGCCGCCACAGGGAAATACGCAGTATTTT	CASSLPPPQGNTQYF	TRBV7-2	NA	TRBJ2-3	NA
TGCGCCAGCAGTTGGGGCGGATACGAGCAGTACTTC	CASSWGGYEQYF	TRBV5-1	NA	TRBJ2-7	NA
TGTGCCAGCTCGCAAGGGAGGGCGAACTATGGCTACACCTTC	CASSQGRANYGYTF	TRBV18	NA	TRBJ1-2	NA
TGCGCCAGCAGCTTGTTGCCCGTGAACACTGAAGCTTTCTTT	CASSLLPVNTEAFF	TRBV5-1	NA	TRBJ1-1	NA
TGTGCCTGGAGTCGAAAAGGCGAGGACACTGAAGCTTTCTTT	CAWSRKGEDTEAFF	TRBV30	NA	TRBJ1-1	NA
TGCGCCAGCAGCAAGGAACTAGGCAATACGCAGTATTTT	CASSKELGNTQYF	TRBV4-3	NA	TRBJ2-3	NA
TGCGCCAGCAGTCCCGGCGGGCGCCAAGAGACCCAGTACTTC	CASSPGGRQETQYF	TRBV10-1	NA	TRBJ2-5	NA
TGTGCCAGCAGCCCCCCCCCGACTCCGCTAAATTCCGGGGCCAACGTCCTGACTTTC	CASSPPPTPLNSGANVLTF	TRBV7-2	NA	TRBJ2-6	NA
TGTGCCAGCAGCTTAAAGGGTGCGACAGATACGCAGTATTTT	CASSLKGATDTQYF	TRBV5-4	NA	TRBJ2-3	NA
TGTGCCAGCAGCTTGGAGCCAGGAGGTTGGGGCACTGAAGCTTTCTTT	CASSLEPGGWGTEAFF	TRBV5-4	NA	TRBJ1-1	few